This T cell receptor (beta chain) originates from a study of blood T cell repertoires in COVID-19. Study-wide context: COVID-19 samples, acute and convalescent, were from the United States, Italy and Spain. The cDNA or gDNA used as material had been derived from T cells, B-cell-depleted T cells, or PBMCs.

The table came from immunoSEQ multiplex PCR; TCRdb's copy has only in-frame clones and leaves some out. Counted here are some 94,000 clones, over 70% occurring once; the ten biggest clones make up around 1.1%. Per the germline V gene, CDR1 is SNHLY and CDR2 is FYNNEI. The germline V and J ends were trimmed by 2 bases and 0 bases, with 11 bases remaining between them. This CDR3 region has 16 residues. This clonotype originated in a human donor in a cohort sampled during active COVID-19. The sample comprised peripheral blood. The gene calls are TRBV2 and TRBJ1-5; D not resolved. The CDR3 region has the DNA TGTGCCAGCAGTGAACCCACGGGTTATAGCAATCAGCCCCAGCATTTT. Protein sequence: CASSEPTGYSNQPQHF.